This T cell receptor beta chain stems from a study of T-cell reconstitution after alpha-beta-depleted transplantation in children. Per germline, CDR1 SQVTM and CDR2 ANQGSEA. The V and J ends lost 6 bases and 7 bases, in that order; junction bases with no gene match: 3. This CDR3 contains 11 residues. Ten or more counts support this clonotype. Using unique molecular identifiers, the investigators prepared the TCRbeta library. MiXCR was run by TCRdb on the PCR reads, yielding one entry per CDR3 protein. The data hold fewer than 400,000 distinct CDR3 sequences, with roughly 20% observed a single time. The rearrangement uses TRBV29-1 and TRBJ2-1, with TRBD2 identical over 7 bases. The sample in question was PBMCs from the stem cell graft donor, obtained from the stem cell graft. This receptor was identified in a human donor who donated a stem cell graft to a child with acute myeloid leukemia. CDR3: CSVGLENEQFF. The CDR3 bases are TGCAGCGTCGGACTAGAAAATGAGCAGTTCTTC.